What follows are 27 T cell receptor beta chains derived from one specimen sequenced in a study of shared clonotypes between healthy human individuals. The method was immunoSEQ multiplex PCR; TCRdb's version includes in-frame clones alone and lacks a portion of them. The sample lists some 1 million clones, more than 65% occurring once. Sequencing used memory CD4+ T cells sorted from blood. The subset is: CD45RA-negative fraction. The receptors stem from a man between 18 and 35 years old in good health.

CDR3 bases: TGCGCCAGCAGCCAAGAGGGGACCTCCTACAATGAGCAGTTCTTC. Protein product: CASSQEGTSYNEQFF. The gene calls are TRBV4-3 and TRBJ2-1; D possibly matches TRBD1 or TRBD2 (5 bases each). The V and J ends lost 0 bases and 0 bases respectively, with 6 bases between them. This CDR3 has 15 amino acids. The germline V gene has CDR1 LGHNA and CDR2 YSLEER.

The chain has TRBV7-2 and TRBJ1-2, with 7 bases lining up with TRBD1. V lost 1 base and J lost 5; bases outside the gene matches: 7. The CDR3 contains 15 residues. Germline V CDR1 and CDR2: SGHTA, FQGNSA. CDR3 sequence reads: CASSLGGTARYGYTF. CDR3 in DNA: TGTGCCAGCAGCTTAGGTGGGACAGCCAGATATGGCTACACCTTC.

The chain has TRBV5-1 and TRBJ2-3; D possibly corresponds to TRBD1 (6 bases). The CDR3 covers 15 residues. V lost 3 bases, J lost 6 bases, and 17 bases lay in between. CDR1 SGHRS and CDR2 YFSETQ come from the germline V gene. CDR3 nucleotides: TGCGCCAGCAGCTCTAATCGAGGGGGACGGGATACGCAGTATTTT. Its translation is CASSSNRGGRDTQYF. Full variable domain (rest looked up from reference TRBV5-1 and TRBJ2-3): KAGVTQTPRYLIKTRGQQVTLSCSPISGHRSVSWYQQTPGQGLQFLFEYFSETQRNKGNFPGRFSGRQFSNSRSEMNVSTLELGDSALYLCASSSNRGGRDTQYFGPGTRLTVL.

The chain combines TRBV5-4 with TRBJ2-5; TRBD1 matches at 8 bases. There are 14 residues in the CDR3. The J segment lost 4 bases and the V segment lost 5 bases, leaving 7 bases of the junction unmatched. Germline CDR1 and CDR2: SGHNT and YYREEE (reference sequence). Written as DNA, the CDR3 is TGTGCCAGCAGGGAACAGGGGGTCGGAGAGACCCAGTACTTC. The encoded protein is CASREQGVGETQYF.

The CDR3 loop reads CASSAGQGGGNEQFF. The DNA for the CDR3 is TGTGCCAGCAGCGCCGGACAGGGGGGTGGCAATGAGCAGTTCTTC. The chain couples TRBV7-9 to TRBJ2-1; the match to TRBD1 covers 10 bases. The germline V gene encodes CDR1 SEHNR and CDR2 FQNEAQ (reference sequence). J gave up 6 bases and V 5 bases, and 7 bases lay outside the gene matches. This CDR3 contains 15 residues.

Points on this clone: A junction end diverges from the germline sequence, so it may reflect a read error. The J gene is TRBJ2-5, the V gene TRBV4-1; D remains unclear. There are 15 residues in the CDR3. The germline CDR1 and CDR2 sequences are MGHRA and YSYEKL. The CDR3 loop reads CASSQDLSVQGTQYF. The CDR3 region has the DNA TGCGCCAGCAGCCAAGATCTGAGCGTCCAAGGGACCCAGTACTTC.

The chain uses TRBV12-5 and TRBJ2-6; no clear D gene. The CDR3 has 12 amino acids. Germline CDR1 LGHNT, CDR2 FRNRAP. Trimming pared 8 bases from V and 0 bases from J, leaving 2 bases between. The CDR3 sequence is CASNSGANVLTF. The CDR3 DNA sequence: TGTGCTAGTAACTCTGGGGCCAACGTCCTGACTTTC.

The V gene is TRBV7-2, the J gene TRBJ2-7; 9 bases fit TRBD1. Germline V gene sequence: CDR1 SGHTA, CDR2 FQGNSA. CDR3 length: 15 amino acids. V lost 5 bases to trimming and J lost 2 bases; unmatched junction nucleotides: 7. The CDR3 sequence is CASSAVGTGPYEQYF. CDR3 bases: TGTGCCAGCAGCGCGGTTGGGACAGGGCCCTACGAGCAGTACTTC.

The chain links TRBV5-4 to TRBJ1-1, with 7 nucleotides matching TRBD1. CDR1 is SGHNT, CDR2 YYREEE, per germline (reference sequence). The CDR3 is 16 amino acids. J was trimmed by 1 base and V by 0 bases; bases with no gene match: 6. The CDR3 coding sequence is TGTGCCAGCAGCTTGGGTACTAGGGACAGGAACACTGAAGCTTTCTTT. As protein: CASSLGTRDRNTEAFF.

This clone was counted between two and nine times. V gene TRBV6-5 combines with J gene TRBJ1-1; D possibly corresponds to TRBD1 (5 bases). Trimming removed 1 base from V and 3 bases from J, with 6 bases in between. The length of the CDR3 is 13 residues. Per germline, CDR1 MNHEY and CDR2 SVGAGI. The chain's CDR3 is CASSYLGDTEAFF. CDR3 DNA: TGTGCCAGCAGTTACTTAGGGGACACTGAAGCTTTCTTT.

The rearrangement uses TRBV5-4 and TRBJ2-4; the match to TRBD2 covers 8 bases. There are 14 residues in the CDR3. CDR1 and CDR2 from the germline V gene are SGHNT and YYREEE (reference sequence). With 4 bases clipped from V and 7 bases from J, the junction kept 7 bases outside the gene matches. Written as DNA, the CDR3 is TGTGCCAGCAGCGCAAACGGGGGGGTGAACATTCAGTACTTC. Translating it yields CASSANGGVNIQYF.

As DNA, the CDR3 is TGCGCCAGCAGCTTAAGGGGGGAGGGCTCACCCCTCCACTTT. Translated: CASSLRGEGSPLHF. The chain links TRBV5-1 to TRBJ1-6; possibly TRBD1 for D (6 bases). Germline values: CDR1 SGHRS, CDR2 YFSETQ. The CDR3 runs 14 residues. The V and J ends lost 2 bases and 10 bases respectively, with 13 bases between them.

CDR3 residues: CASSFDANYGYTF. CDR3 sequence (DNA): TGTGCCAGCAGCTTCGACGCAAACTATGGCTACACCTTC. The chain carries TRBV5-6 and TRBJ1-2; D remains ambiguous. Trimming shortened V by 2 bases and J by 2 bases, and 7 bases separated the two germline ends. This CDR3 is built from 13 residues. Germline CDR1 reads SGHDT; CDR2 reads YYEEEE.

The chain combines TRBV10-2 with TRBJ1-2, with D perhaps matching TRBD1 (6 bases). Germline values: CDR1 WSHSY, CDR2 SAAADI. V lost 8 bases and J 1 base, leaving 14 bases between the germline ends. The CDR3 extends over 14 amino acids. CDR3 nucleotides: TGCGCCAGCGGGGGGACAAATAATAACTATGGCTACACCTTC. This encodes CASGGTNNNYGYTF.

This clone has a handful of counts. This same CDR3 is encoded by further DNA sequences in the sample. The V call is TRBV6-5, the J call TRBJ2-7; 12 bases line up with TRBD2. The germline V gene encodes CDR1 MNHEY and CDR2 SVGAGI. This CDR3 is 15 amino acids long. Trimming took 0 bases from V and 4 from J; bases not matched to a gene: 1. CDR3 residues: CASSYSTSGRYEQYF. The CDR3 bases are TGTGCCAGCAGTTACTCGACTAGCGGGAGATACGAGCAGTACTTC.

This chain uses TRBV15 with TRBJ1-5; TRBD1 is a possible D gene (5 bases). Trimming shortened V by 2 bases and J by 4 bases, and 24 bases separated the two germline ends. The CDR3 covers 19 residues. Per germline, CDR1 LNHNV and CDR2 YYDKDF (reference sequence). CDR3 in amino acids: CATSRNIGSGRGLNQPQHF. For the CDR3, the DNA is TGTGCCACCAGCAGAAATATCGGATCAGGGCGGGGATTGAATCAGCCCCAGCATTTT.

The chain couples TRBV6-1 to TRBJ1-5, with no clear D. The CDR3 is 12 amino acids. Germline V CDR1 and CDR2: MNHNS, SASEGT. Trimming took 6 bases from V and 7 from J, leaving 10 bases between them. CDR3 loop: CASRGTEQPQHF. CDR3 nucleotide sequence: TGTGCCAGCAGGGGAACTGAGCAGCCCCAGCATTTT.

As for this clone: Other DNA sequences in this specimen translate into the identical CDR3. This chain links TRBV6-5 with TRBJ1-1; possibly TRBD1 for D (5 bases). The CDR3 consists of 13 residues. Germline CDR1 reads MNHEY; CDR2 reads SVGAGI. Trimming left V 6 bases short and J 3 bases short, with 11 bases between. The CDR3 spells CASSRGGDTEAFF. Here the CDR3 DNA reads TGTGCCAGCAGCCGCGGGGGGGACACTGAAGCTTTCTTT.

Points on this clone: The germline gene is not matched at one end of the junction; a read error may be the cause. CDR3 bases: TGTGCCAGCAGTGAGAATCTAGGGGGCAACCAGCCCCAGCATTTT. Protein product: CASSENLGGNQPQHF. The gene calls are TRBV2 and TRBJ1-5; 7 nucleotides match TRBD1. The CDR3 contains 15 residues. CDR1 is SNHLY, CDR2 FYNNEI, per germline.

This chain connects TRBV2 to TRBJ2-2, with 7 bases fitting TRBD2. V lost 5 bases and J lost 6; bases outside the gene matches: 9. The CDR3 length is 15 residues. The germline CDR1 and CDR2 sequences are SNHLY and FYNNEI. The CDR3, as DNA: TGTGCCAGCAGTTCGCAGGGAGGGGAGGCCGGGGAGCTGTTTTTT. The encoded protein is CASSSQGGEAGELFF.

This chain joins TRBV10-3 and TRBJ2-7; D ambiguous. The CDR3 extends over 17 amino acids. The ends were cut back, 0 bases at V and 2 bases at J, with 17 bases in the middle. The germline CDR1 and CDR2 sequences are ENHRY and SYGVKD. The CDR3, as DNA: TGTGCCATCAGTGAGTCGACAATAGGTAGGAGAACCTACGAGCAGTACTTC. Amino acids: CAISESTIGRRTYEQYF.

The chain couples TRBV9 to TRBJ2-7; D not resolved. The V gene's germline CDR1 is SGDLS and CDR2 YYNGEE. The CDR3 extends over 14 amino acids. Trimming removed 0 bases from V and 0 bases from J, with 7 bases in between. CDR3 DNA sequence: TGTGCCAGCAGCGTAGGGGTTAACTCCTACGAGCAGTACTTC. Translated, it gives CASSVGVNSYEQYF.

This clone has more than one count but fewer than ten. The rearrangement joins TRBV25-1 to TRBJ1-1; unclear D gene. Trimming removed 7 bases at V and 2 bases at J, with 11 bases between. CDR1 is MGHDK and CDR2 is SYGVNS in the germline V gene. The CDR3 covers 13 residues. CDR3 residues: CASIDGLNTEAFF. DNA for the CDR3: TGTGCCAGCATTGACGGACTCAACACTGAAGCTTTCTTT.

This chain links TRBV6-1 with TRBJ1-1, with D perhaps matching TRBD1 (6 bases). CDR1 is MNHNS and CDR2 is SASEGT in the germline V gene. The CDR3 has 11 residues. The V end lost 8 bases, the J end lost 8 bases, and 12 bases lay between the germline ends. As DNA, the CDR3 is TGTGCCAGCTCCGTGACAGGCGAAGCTTTCTTT. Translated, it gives CASSVTGEAFF.

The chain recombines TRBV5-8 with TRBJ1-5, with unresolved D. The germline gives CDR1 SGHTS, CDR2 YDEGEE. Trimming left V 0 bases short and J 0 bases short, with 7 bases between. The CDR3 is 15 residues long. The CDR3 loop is CASSLGTVSNQPQHF. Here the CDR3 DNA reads TGTGCCAGCAGCTTGGGGACGGTTAGCAATCAGCCCCAGCATTTT.

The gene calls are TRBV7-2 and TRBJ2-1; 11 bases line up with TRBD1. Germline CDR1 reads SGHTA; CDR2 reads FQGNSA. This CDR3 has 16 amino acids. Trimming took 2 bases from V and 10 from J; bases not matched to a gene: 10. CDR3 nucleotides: TGTGCCAGCAGCTTACGGACAGGGGGCTTAACGGTAGAGCAGTTCTTC. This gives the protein CASSLRTGGLTVEQFF.

CDR3 DNA sequence: TGTGCCAGCATAAGAGACACAGGGTCTTACGAGCAGTACTTC. Translated: CASIRDTGSYEQYF. The chain joins TRBV6-1 to TRBJ2-7; TRBD1 might be the D (6 bases). CDR1 and CDR2 (germline): MNHNS, SASEGT. The CDR3 is 14 amino acids. V dropped 7 bases and J dropped 4 bases, with 17 bases sitting between them.